The sequence of this T cell receptor (beta chain) was determined in a study of OX40 agonist ivuxolimab in advanced cancers. Looking at the study overall: The costimulatory receptor OX40 (CD134) was targeted by ivuxolimab, a fully human IgG2 agonistic monoclonal antibody. The paper reports the monotherapy dose-escalation portion (N of about 54 patients) of the phase I ivuxolimab trial. Partial responses occurred in three dose-escalation patients: two with cutaneous melanoma and one with hepatocellular carcinoma. The purpose of peripheral TCRbeta sequencing was to test whether ivuxolimab changed TCR sequence diversity and led to clonal T-cell expansion. Of the approximately 50 dose-escalation patients, hepatocellular carcinoma was present in around 20, melanoma in about 15, renal cell carcinoma in 9 and head and neck cancer in 9. In the dose-escalation cohort, 70% to 85% of patients were male, and the mean age was approximately 60 years, with a range of about 23 to 80. Intravenous ivuxolimab was administered to patients every 2 weeks at six dose levels: 0.01, 0.1, 0.3, 1.5, 3 and 10 mg/kg. Patients were allowed to have had prior anti-PD-1, anti-PD-L1 or anti-CTLA-4 therapy, and approximately 40% of the dose-escalation patients had previously received checkpoint inhibitors. What the authors observed across the whole study: The antigen specificity of the clonally expanded peripheral T cells was not determined. On average, CD8+ T cells showed more expanded clones than CD4+ T cells after ivuxolimab. Low levels of normalized T-cell clonal expansion were also shown by some nonresponding patients. At doses from 0.1 to 3.0 mg/kg, clonal expansion was seen in both CD4+ and CD8+ blood T cells between baseline and week 6. In the 0.1-3.0 mg/kg groups, partial responders were among the patients with the lowest normalized peripheral clonal expansion, particularly in CD8+ T cells.

Genomic DNA was isolated from the sorted cells so that the TCRbeta CDR3 region could be sequenced. The immunoSEQ Assay was used for sequencing of TCRbeta CDR3 regions. TCRdb re-hosts the immuneACCESS table, in-frame sequences only. Its copies lack some clones; in the studies checked, an unresolved V gene accounts for under half of them, and the cause for the rest is not known. This sample is represented by around 36,000 clones; over 75% of them were singletons. The top ten clonotypes cover 19% of the sample. The CDR3 contains 15 residues, cysteine and phenylalanine counted. The retained sequence is limited to the CDR3, 45 bases, with the frame set at the first base. CDR1 is given as LNHNV and CDR2 as YYDKDF, both from the germline V gene (reference sequence). Trimming at the junction amounts to 0 bases on V and 3 bases on J, and the germline ends lie 9 bases apart. Patients with autoimmune disease history or receiving systemic immunosuppression were excluded from the trial. In every dose cohort, peripheral blood was drawn for TCR sequencing at baseline, cycle 4 day 1, and cycle 7 day 1. The samples were drawn from a first-in-human, open-label, multicenter phase I dose-escalation trial of ivuxolimab. The trial enrolled adults with locally advanced or metastatic head and neck squamous cell, hepatocellular, melanoma or renal cell carcinoma. CD4+ and CD8+ T cells were sorted separately from peripheral blood before TCR sequencing.

Concerning this clone: No antigen is known for it. Qualities for individual bases were not recorded, and no much larger clone is one base off.

This specimen consisted of CD4+ or CD8+ T cells sorted from blood, obtained in a trial of the OX40 agonist ivuxolimab. Recombination joined TRBV15 with TRBJ1-5; no D segment can be confidently identified. The sequence was obtained from an adult with an advanced solid tumor such as melanoma, head and neck, liver or kidney cancer. Here is the DNA: TGTGCCACCAGCAGAGATAAGGGTTACAATCAGCCCCAGCATTTT. The translation is CATSRDKGYNQPQHF.